This is a list of T cell receptor beta chains from one sample in a study of monozygotic twins with inflammatory bowel disease. TCRdb reprocessed the 5' RACE reads and reports one entry per CDR3 protein, with no DNA. The sample spans some 330,000 distinct CDR3 sequences; the ten largest clones claim roughly 5.2%. The sequenced material came from blood. The receptors originated from a human donor with ulcerative colitis or Crohn's disease, or a healthy co-twin of an affected twin (not recorded which). Both conserved end residues are part of each CDR3.

V gene,CDR3 length,J gene,CDR3 protein
TRBV3-1,16,TRBJ2-2,CASSLRQGSNTGELFF
TRBV5-4,15,TRBJ2-7,CASSWGQGGPYEQYF
TRBV7-9,14,TRBJ2-7,CASSFGPPSYEQYF
TRBV9,15,TRBJ2-2,CATSPGTANTGELFF
TRBV18,16,TRBJ2-3,CASSRRGQGPTDTQYF
TRBV19,15,TRBJ2-2,CASKKGQSNTGELFF
TRBV6-1,15,TRBJ2-1,CASREDRGSYNEQFF
TRBV19,14,TRBJ2-1,CASSAWTGWNEQFF
TRBV6-2/TRBV6-3,14,TRBJ2-2,CASRKQGQTGELFF
TRBV11-2,13,TRBJ2-1,CASSLVTPNEQFF
TRBV13,13,TRBJ1-5,CASGRRGHQPQHF
TRBV11-2,16,TRBJ2-1,CASSLEWLAGGNEQFF
TRBV12-3/TRBV12-4,14,TRBJ1-1,CASILQFRTTEAFF
TRBV25-1,14,TRBJ2-1,CASSELDRDNEQFF
TRBV2,15,TRBJ1-5,CASHGAGRNNQPQHF
TRBV10-3,15,TRBJ1-6,CAISGPGQGNSPLHF
TRBV5-1,15,TRBJ1-6,CASSTDRRGYSPLHF
TRBV19,15,TRBJ1-5,CASSSLVKGNQPQHF
TRBV5-1,16,TRBJ1-6,CASSLEVMGTRSPLHF
TRBV7-9,15,TRBJ2-5,CASSHRRGLIETQYF
TRBV18,16,TRBJ2-1,CASSPSLASQYNEQFF
TRBV7-2,16,TRBJ2-5,CASSLYIIGNQETQYF
TRBV20-1,16,TRBJ2-1,CSARDRSGPSYNEQFF
TRBV2,12,TRBJ2-5,CASGQGLETQYF
TRBV20-1,13,TRBJ1-2,CSARPTANYGYTF
TRBV12-3/TRBV12-4,13,TRBJ2-7,CASSLYRRHEQYF
TRBV11-3,14,TRBJ2-2,CASSSSGYTGELFF
TRBV28,15,TRBJ2-5,CASSLWRGGQETQYF
TRBV5-4,15,TRBJ1-2,CASSSIAGDVYGYTF
TRBV4-1,14,TRBJ2-2,CASGLAGNTGELFF
TRBV30,15,TRBJ2-3,CAGIGGPSEADTQYF
TRBV6-1,15,TRBJ1-3,CASRTFGARGNTIYF
TRBV2,17,TRBJ2-5,CASSSKRTSGSRETQYF
TRBV20-1,13,TRBJ2-5,CSATGKETGTQYF
TRBV24-1,19,TRBJ1-4,CATTTAGTRGFGEDEKLFF
TRBV28,16,TRBJ1-5,CASRSDRAYSNQPQHF